The 9 T cell receptor beta chains listed next were all sequenced from one sample in a study of OX40 agonist ivuxolimab in advanced cancers. Profiled with immunoSEQ multiplex PCR; TCRdb holds only in-frame clones, not every one. This table has fewer than 100,000 clones, under 90% appearing once. This specimen was CD4+ or CD8+ T cells sorted from blood, taken in a trial of the OX40 agonist ivuxolimab. The receptors come from an adult with an advanced solid tumor such as melanoma, head and neck, liver or kidney cancer.

The chain links TRBV13 to TRBJ1-1, with D possibly matching TRBD1 (6 bases). V lost 6 bases to trimming and J lost 5 bases, with 25 bases between them. The CDR3 runs 17 residues. Germline values: CDR1 PRHDT, CDR2 FYEKMQ (reference sequence). CDR3 loop: CASSLIGEQGRSTEAFF. The CDR3 nucleotides are TGTGCCAGCAGTTTGATTGGGGAACAGGGACGAAGTACTGAAGCTTTCTTT.

This chain joins TRBV18 and TRBJ1-1; maybe TRBD1 (5 bases). V was cut by 6 bases and J by 0 bases, with 11 bases left in between. Germline CDR1 KGHSH, CDR2 LQKENI. This CDR3 spans 14 amino acids. This chain's CDR3 is CASSLDSLNTEAFF. For the CDR3, the DNA is TGTGCCAGCTCTCTCGACAGCTTGAACACTGAAGCTTTCTTT.

The genes are TRBV7-9 and TRBJ2-3; D not resolved. This CDR3 has 15 amino acids. The germline V and J ends were trimmed by 1 base and 1 base, with 9 bases remaining between them. The germline V gene encodes CDR1 SEHNR and CDR2 FQNEAQ (reference sequence). Written as DNA, the CDR3 is TGTGCCAGCAGCTTAGAAGGGTGGGGCACAGATACGCAGTATTTT. Encoded protein: CASSLEGWGTDTQYF.

V is TRBV19 and J is TRBJ1-1, with TRBD1 as a possible D gene (5 bases). V lost 6 bases, J lost 1 base, and 12 bases lay in between. The germline gives CDR1 LNHDA, CDR2 SQIVND (reference sequence). The CDR3 covers 14 residues. The CDR3: CASRPGPPNTEAFF. In DNA form, the CDR3 reads TGTGCCAGTAGACCGGGACCGCCGAACACTGAAGCTTTCTTT.

The rearrangement links TRBV28 to TRBJ1-1; D perhaps matches TRBD1 (6 bases). V was clipped by 6 bases and J by 4 bases, with 12 bases between them. CDR3 length: 13 residues. Germline loops: CDR1 MDHEN, CDR2 SYDVKM. CDR3 sequence (DNA): TGTGCCAGCAGACAGGGAGGGAGCACTGAAGCTTTCTTT. As protein: CASRQGGSTEAFF.

Points on this clone: The same CDR3 can be traced to other DNA sequences in this sample. This rearrangement joins TRBV10-3 to TRBJ1-1; no firm D call. The length of the CDR3 is 11 residues. V shed 7 bases and J shed 1 base, with 4 bases lying between them. Germline V gene sequence: CDR1 ENHRY, CDR2 SYGVKD. As DNA, the CDR3 is TGTGCCATCAAGGGGAACACTGAAGCTTTCTTT. Its translation is CAIKGNTEAFF.

The V and J genes are TRBV7-8 and TRBJ2-7; a possible D gene is TRBD2 (7 bases). The V gene's germline CDR1 is SGHVS and CDR2 FQNEAQ. The CDR3 runs 15 residues. The V end was cut by 5 bases, the J end by 3 bases, with 17 bases between. CDR3 nucleotide sequence: TGTGCCAGCAGCGCGCGGTGGGGGGGGCTCTACGAGCAGTACGTC. This gives the protein CASSARWGGLYEQYV.

The V and J genes are TRBV29-1 and TRBJ2-1; the D gene is possibly TRBD1 (5 bases). The V end was cut by 4 bases, the J end by 4 bases, with 14 bases between. CDR3 length equals 14 residues. Germline V gene lookup returns CDR1 SQVTM and CDR2 ANQGSEA. The CDR3 DNA reads as TGCAGCGTTGTGGAGACAGCTTTATACAATGAGCAGTTCTTC. It translates to CSVVETALYNEQFF.

This clone was seen more than once but under ten times. This chain links TRBV7-9 with TRBJ1-2; D perhaps matches TRBD1 (5 bases). Trimming removed 5 bases from V and 6 bases from J, with 13 bases in between. In germline, CDR1 is SEHNR, CDR2 FQNEAQ (reference sequence). The CDR3 runs to 13 residues. The CDR3 reads CASSLTDIHGYTF. The CDR3 DNA sequence: TGTGCCAGCAGCCTCACGGACATTCATGGCTACACCTTC.